This T cell receptor beta chain was sequenced during a study of T cells in Graves' hyperthyroidism and ophthalmopathy. Broader study findings: In the analysis, a 13 V-J model separated ophthalmopathy from stable hyperthyroidism.

Template material for amplifying TCR beta CDR3 regions consisted of RNA transcripts. HTBI primers drove first-round RT-PCR of the TCR CDR3. TCRdb analysed the multiplex PCR reads with MiXCR anew, one entry per CDR3 protein. The sample contains 250,000 to 300,000 distinct CDR3 sequences, about 15% of which appear only once. At least ten counts were recorded for this clonotype. What it recognizes is unknown. Germline V gives CDR1 PRHDT, CDR2 FYEKMQ (reference sequence). V dropped 4 bases and J dropped 1 base, with 11 bases sitting between them. The CDR3 has 15 amino acids. The rearrangement links TRBV13 to TRBJ2-1, with a possible D match to TRBD1 (6 bases). This TCR derives from a woman in her sixties or seventies with Graves' ophthalmopathy. The sample was blood. DNA for the CDR3: TGTGCCAGCAGCTGGGCAGGGGTTTCCTACAATGAGCAGTTCTTC. Translation gives CASSWAGVSYNEQFF.